The 2 T cell receptor beta chains reported below all come from one sample, sequenced in a study of T cells expressing NK-cell markers. TCRdb re-called the 5' RACE reads and gives one entry per CDR3 protein, without DNA. The clone table shows about 460,000 distinct CDR3 sequences, with the ten largest holding more than 1.4%. The sequenced sample consisted of blood T cells: a sorted CD56 or NKG2C T cell subset, CD4+ or CD8+ T cells, or bulk PBMC T cells (not recorded which). The source of these receptors is a woman between 45 and 65 years old in good health.

The chain combines TRBV12-3 or TRBV12-4 with TRBJ2-1. The CDR3 is 15 residues long. The CDR3 region is CASRIVLSSYNEQFF.

The rearrangement uses TRBV6-4 and TRBJ2-2. The CDR3 loop spans 15 amino acids. CDR1 is MRHNA and CDR2 is SNTAGT in the germline V gene. CDR3 protein: CASSDSMGFGGELFF.